A single TCR beta chain is shown here with its context. The source of the sample is a study of blood T cell repertoires in COVID-19. Across the study: PBMCs, B-cell-depleted T cells, or T cells provided the cDNA or gDNA that made up the material.

As originally analysed: Reference gene primer amplification gave nucleated cell count estimates. Clones were read by immunoSEQ multiplex PCR, and TCRdb kept only the in-frame ones, dropping some. The V and J calls and clone size were taken over from that table, and D and trimming were inferred from the DNA. The table has around 72,000 clones, roughly 90% seen once. The CDR3 length is 14 residues. The V end lost 4 bases, the J end lost 4 bases, and 14 bases lay between the germline ends. Germline V gene data show CDR1 as SGHDT and CDR2 as YYEEEE. V usage is TRBV5-6 and J usage is TRBJ1-2, with TRBD1 as a possible D gene (6 bases). The sequence derives from a man aged 45-60 years with acute or convalescent COVID-19. Sequenced input: peripheral blood. CDR3 sequence (DNA): TGTGCCAGCAGCACCGGGACAAGTACCTATGGCTACACCTTC. Amino acids: CASSTGTSTYGYTF.